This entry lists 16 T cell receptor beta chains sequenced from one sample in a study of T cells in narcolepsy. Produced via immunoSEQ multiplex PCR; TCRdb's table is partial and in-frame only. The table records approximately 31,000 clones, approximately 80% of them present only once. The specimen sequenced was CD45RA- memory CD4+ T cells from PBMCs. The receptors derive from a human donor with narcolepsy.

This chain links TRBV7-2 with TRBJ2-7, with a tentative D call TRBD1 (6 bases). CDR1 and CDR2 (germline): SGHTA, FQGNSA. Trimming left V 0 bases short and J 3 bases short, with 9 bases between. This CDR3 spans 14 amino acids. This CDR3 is CASSLAHRDYEQYV. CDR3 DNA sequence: TGTGCCAGCAGCTTAGCACACAGGGACTACGAGCAGTACGTC.

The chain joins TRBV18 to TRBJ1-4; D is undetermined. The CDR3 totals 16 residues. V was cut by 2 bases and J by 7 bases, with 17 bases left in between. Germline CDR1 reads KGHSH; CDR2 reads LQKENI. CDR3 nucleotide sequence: TGTGCCAGCTCACCAGTCCAAACTCTCGGAGGTGAAAAACTGTTTTTT. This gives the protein CASSPVQTLGGEKLFF. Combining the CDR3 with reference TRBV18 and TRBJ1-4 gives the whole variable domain NAGVMQNPRHLVRRRGQEARLRCSPMKGHSHVYWYRQLPEEGLKFMVYLQKENIIDESGMPKERFSAEFPKEGPSILRIQQVVRGDSAAYFCASSPVQTLGGEKLFFGSGTQLSVL.

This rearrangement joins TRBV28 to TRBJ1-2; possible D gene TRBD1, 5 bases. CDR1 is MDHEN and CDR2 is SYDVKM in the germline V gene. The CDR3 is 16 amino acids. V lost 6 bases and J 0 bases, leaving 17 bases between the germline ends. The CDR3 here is CASSAYRTKTNYGYTF. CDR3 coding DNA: TGTGCCAGCAGCGCCTACCGGACAAAGACTAACTATGGCTACACCTTC.

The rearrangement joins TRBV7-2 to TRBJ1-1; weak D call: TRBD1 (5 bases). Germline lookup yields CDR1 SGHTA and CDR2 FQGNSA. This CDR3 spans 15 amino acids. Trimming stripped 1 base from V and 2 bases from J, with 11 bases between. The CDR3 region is CASSLGAGINTEAFF. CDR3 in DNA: TGTGCCAGCAGCTTAGGGGCAGGGATTAACACTGAAGCTTTCTTT. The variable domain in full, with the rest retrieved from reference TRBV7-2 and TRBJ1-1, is GAGVSQSPSNKVTEKGKDVELRCDPISGHTALYWYRQSLGQGLEFLIYFQGNSAPDKSGLPSDRFSAERTGGSVSTLTIQRTQQEDSAVYLCASSLGAGINTEAFFGQGTRLTVV.

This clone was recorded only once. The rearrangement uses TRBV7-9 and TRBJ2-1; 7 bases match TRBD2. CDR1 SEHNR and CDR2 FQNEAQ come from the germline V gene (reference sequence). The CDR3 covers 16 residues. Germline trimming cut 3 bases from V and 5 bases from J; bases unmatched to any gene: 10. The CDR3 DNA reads TGTGCCAGCAGCTTCGACGGGCTAGCGGCGGACAATGAGCAGTTCTTC. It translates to CASSFDGLAADNEQFF.

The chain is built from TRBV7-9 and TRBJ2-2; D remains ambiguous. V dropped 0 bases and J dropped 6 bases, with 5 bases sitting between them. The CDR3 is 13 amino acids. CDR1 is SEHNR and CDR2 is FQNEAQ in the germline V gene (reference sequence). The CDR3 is CASSLAGSGELFF. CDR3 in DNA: TGTGCCAGCAGCTTAGCGGGGTCCGGGGAGCTGTTTTTT.

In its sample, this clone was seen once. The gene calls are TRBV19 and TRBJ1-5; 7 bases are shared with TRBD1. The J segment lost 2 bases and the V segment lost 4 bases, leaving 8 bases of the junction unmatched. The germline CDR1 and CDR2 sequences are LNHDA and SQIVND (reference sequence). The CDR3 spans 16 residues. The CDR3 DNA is TGTGCCAGTAGTAAGGGACAGCTAGAGGGCAATCAGCCCCAGCATTTT. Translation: CASSKGQLEGNQPQHF. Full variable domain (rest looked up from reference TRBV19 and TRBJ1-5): DGGITQSPKYLFRKEGQNVTLSCEQNLNHDAMYWYRQDPGQGLRLIYYSQIVNDFQKGDIAEGYSVSREKKESFPLTVTSAQKNPTAFYLCASSKGQLEGNQPQHFGDGTRLSIL.

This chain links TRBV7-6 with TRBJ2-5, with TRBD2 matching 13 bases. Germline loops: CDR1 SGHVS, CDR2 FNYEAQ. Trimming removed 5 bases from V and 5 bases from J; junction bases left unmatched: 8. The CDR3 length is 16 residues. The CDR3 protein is CASSKRTSGGGETQYF. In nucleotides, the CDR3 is TGTGCCAGCAGCAAGAGGACTAGCGGGGGTGGGGAGACCCAGTACTTC.

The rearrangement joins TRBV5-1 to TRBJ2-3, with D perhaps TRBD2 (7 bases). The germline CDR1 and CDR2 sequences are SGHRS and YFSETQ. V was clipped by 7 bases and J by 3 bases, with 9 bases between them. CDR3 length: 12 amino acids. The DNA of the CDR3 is TGCGCCAGCGGGAGGGGGACAGATACGCAGTATTTT. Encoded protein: CASGRGTDTQYF.

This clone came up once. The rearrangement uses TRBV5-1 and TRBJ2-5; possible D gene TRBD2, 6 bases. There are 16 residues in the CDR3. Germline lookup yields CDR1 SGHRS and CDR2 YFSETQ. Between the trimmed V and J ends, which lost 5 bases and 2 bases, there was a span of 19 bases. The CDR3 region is CASSGGGIAAQETQYF. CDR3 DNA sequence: TGCGCCAGCAGTGGTGGGGGGATCGCGGCTCAAGAGACCCAGTACTTC.

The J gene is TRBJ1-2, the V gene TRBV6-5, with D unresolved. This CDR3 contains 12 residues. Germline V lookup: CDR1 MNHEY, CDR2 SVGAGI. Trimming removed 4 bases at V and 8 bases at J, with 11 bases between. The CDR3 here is CASSSYTGGYTF. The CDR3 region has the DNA TGTGCCAGCAGTTCTTACACCGGGGGCTACACCTTC.

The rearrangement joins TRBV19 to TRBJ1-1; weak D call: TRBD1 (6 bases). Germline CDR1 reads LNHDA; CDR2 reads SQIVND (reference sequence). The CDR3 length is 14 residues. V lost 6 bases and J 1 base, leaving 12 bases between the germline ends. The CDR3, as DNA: TGTGCCAGTAGGGGGGCCCCTCGGAACACTGAAGCTTTCTTT. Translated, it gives CASRGAPRNTEAFF.

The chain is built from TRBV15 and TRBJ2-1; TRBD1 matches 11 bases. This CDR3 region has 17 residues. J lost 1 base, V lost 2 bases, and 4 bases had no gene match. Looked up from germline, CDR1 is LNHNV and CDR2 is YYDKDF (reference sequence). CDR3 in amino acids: CATSRWGTGGSYNEQFF. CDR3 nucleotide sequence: TGTGCCACCAGCAGATGGGGGACAGGGGGGTCCTACAATGAGCAGTTCTTC.

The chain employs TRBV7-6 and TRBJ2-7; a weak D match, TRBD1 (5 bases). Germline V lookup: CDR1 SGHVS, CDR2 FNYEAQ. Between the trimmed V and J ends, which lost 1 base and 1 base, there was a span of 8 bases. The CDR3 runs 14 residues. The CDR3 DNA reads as TGTGCCAGCAGCTTAGGGGCAGGGTCCTACGAGCAGTACTTC. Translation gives CASSLGAGSYEQYF.

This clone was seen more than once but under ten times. DNA for the CDR3: TGTGCCAGCTCACCAATGGGGAAGGGGAACACTGAAGCTTTCTTT. This translates into CASSPMGKGNTEAFF. The chain couples TRBV18 to TRBJ1-1; D is unresolved. Germline V CDR1 and CDR2: KGHSH, LQKENI. Trimming removed 2 bases from V and 1 base from J, with 11 bases in between. CDR3 length: 15 amino acids. The full variable domain, with the rest looked up from reference TRBV18 and TRBJ1-1, is NAGVMQNPRHLVRRRGQEARLRCSPMKGHSHVYWYRQLPEEGLKFMVYLQKENIIDESGMPKERFSAEFPKEGPSILRIQQVVRGDSAAYFCASSPMGKGNTEAFFGQGTRLTVV.

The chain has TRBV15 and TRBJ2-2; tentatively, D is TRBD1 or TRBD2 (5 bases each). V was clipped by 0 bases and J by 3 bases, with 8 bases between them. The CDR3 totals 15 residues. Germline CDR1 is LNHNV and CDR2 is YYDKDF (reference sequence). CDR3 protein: CATSRDQGDTGELFF. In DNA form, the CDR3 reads TGTGCCACCAGCAGAGATCAGGGAGACACCGGGGAGCTGTTTTTT.